The clone carrying this T cell receptor (beta chain) has only a few counts. A sample-barcoded 5' primer and a J-beta primer mix were used in a second PCR of roughly 7 to 11 cycles. A 12-random-nucleotide template-switch adaptor tagged each cDNA molecule. Each CDR3 protein gets one entry after TCRdb re-called the 5' RACE reads with MiXCR. The table records 1.5 million to 2 million distinct CDR3 sequences, roughly 50% of them present only once. These data originate in a study of blood T cells in healthy people across ages. The CDR3 spans 12 residues. Between the trimmed V and J ends, which lost 4 bases and 5 bases, there was a span of 9 bases. Every participating donor contributed roughly 10 milliliters of peripheral blood through a draw. At least 5 micrograms of total RNA were extracted per sample.

This chain connects TRBV12-3 or TRBV12-4 to TRBJ2-7; D uncertain. The source material was blood. The receptor was derived from a woman in her forties in good health. CDR3 loop: CASSSQVDEQYF. CDR3 bases: TGTGCCAGCAGTTCTCAGGTTGACGAGCAGTACTTC.